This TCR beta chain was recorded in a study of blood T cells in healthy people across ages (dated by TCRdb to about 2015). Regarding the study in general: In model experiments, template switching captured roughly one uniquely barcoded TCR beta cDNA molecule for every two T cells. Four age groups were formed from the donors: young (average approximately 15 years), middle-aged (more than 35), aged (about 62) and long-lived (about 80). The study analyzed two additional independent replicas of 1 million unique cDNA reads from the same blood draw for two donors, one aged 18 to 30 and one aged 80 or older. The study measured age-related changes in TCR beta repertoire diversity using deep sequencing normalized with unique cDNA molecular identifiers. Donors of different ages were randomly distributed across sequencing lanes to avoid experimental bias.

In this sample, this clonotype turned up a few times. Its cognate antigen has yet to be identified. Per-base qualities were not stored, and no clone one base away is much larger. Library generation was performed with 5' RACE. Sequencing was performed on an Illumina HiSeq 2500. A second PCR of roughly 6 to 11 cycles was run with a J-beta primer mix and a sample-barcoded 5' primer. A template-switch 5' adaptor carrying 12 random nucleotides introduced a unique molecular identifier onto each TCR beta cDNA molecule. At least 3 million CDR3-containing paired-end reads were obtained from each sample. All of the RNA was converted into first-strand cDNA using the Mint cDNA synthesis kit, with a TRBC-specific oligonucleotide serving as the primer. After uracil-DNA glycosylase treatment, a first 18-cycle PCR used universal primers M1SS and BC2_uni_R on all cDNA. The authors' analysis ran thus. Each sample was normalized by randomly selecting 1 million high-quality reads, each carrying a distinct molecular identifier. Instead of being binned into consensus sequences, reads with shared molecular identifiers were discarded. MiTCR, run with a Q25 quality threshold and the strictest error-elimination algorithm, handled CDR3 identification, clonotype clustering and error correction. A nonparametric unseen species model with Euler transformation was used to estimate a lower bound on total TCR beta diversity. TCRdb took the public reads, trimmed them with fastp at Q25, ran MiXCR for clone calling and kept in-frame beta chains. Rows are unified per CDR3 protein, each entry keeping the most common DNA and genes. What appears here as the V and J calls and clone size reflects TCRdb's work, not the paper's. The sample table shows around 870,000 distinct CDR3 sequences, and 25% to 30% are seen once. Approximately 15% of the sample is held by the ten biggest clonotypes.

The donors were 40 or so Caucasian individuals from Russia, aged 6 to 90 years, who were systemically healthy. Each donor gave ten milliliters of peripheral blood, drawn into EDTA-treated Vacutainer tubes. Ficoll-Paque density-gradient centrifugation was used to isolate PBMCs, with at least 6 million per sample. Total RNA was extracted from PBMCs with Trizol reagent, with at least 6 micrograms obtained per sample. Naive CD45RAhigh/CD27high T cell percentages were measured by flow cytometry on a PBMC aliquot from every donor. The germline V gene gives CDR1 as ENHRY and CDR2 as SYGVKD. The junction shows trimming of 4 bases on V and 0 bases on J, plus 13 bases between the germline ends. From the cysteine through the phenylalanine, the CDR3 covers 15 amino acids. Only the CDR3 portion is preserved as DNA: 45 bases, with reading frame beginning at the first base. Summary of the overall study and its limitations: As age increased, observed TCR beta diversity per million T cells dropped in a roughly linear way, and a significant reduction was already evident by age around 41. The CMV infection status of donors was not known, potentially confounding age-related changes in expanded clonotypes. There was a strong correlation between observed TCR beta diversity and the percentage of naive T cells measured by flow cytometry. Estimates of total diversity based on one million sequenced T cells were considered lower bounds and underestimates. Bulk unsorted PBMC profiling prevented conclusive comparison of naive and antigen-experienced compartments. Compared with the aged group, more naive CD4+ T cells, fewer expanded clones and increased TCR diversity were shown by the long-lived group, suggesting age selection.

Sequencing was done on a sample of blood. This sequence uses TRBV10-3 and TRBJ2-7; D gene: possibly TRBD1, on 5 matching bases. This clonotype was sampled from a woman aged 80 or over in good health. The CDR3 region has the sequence CAISGGTRNSYEQYF. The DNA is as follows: TGTGCCATCAGTGGGGGCACCCGCAACTCCTACGAGCAGTACTTC.